The source of this TCR beta chain is a study of human T cells and chemical hapten exposure. Across the study: Mostly female patients had alopecia areata, totalis or universalis.

Study-wide points: Controls formed significantly fewer large CDR3 similarity clusters than expanded TCRs did. Once DPC sensitization occurred, TCRs above 1 in 1000 frequency showed no change. With patch test score, the counts of PT1 expanded TCRs showed a positive correlation.

This clonotype was counted ten times or more. Its antigen is not known. TCRdb redid the calling of the RACE reads with MiXCR, one entry per CDR3 protein. Among 55,000 to 75,000 distinct CDR3 sequences listed, under 15% were seen once. Time point meaning: patch test 3, about 24 weeks after DPC sensitization. Noted treatment: therapeutic diphenylcyclopropenone sensitization with weekly scalp DPC. This receptor was identified in a man aged 25-45 years with alopecia areata. Some clones in this sample may be carry-over from other donors' samples. Sequenced here: whole blood, sampled in connection with sensitization to the hapten diphenylcyclopropenone (DPC).

In DNA, the CDR3 is TGTGCCAGCAGTTTAGGGGGGAGCGGCGAGCAGTACTTC. Protein product: CASSLGGSGEQYF. This sequence joins TRBV12-3 or TRBV12-4 and TRBJ2-7; D tentatively reads TRBD1 or TRBD2 (5 bases each). The CDR3 totals 13 residues. Trimming shortened V by 1 base and J by 6 bases, and 10 bases separated the two germline ends.